Below are 15 T cell receptor beta chains sequenced from a single sample in a study of cytomegalovirus exposure and HLA in healthy donors. The PCR ran on 60 Vbeta and 13 Jbeta primers. Only in-frame clones appear in the TCRdb table, and some are missing; sequencing was by immunoSEQ multiplex PCR. The repertoire includes roughly 200,000 clones, 78% of them detected once, and about 3.1% sits in the top ten. The specimen was PBMCs. These TCRs come from a female donor in good health and CMV-seronegative.

For this clone: A junction end diverges from the germline sequence, so it may reflect a read error. The rearrangement joins TRBV7-7 to TRBJ2-5, with 7 bases that match TRBD2. Germline values: CDR1 SSHAT, CDR2 FNYEAQ (reference sequence). The CDR3 is made up of 15 amino acids. The CDR3 DNA follows: TGTGCTAGCAGCTTTGGGGGAGGGTTCCAAGAGACCCAGTACTTC. Its protein is CASSFGGGFQETQYF. The entire variable domain, with the rest obtained from reference TRBV7-7 and TRBJ2-5, is as follows: GAGVSQSPRYKVTKRGQDVTLRCDPISSHATLYWYQQALGQGPEFLTYFNYEAQPDKSGLPSDRFSAERPEGSISTLTIQRTEQRDSAMYRCASSFGGGFQETQYFGPGTRLLVL.

This clone was found a few times. This chain uses TRBV6-5 with TRBJ2-5; 7 positions agree with TRBD2. The CDR3 length is 14 residues. Germline CDR1 and CDR2: MNHEY and SVGAGI. The V gene end was trimmed by 8 bases and the J gene end by 5 bases; junction bases not matched to a gene: 11. The CDR3 nucleotides read TGTGCCAGCTCCGCGGGAGTGTTTTTTGAGACCCAGTACTTC. It codes for CASSAGVFFETQYF.

V and J are TRBV7-2 and TRBJ1-4; D is undetermined. Germline loops: CDR1 SGHTA, CDR2 FQGNSA. With 2 bases removed from V and 4 bases from J, the gap between germline ends came to 8 bases. The CDR3 is 14 residues long. The CDR3 bases are TGTGCCAGCAGCTTACGGACTCGTAATGAAAAACTGTTTTTT. It translates to CASSLRTRNEKLFF.

This clone was observed a single time. The V and J genes are TRBV4-3 and TRBJ2-7, with 9 bases fitting TRBD2. CDR1 and CDR2 (germline): LGHNA, YSLEER. The junction had 8 bases not matched to a gene; V was cut back by 1 base and J by 4 bases. The CDR3 contains 16 residues. The CDR3 is CASSQVSGSGGYEQYF. The CDR3 DNA sequence: TGCGCCAGCAGCCAAGTGTCGGGAAGCGGGGGGTACGAGCAGTACTTC.

This clone was counted at least ten times. This chain links TRBV11-2 with TRBJ2-7, with TRBD2 matching over 7 bases. The CDR3 is 15 amino acids. Unmatched junction bases numbered 10, after V lost 4 bases and J lost 4 bases. In germline, CDR1 is SGHAT, CDR2 FQNNGV. The DNA of the CDR3 is TGTGCCAGCAGCTGGATGGCGGGAGCTGCGTACGAGCAGTACTTC. This codes for CASSWMAGAAYEQYF.

This clone was observed a handful of times. This chain links TRBV5-8 with TRBJ2-1; 8 positions match TRBD1. V dropped 0 bases and J dropped 3; count of bases not matched to a gene: 8. The CDR3 is made up of 17 amino acids. CDR1 and CDR2 (germline): SGHTS, YDEGEE. As DNA, the CDR3 is TGTGCCAGCAGCTTGGAGGAGCGTGGGACAGGCTACAATGAGCAGTTCTTC. The encoded protein is CASSLEERGTGYNEQFF.

This chain uses TRBV6-1 with TRBJ2-1; 8 bases fit TRBD2. This CDR3 region has 14 residues. Germline V gene lookup returns CDR1 MNHNS and CDR2 SASEGT. V was pared by 9 bases and J by 7 bases, with 11 bases of the junction left unmatched. The CDR3 region has the DNA TGTGCCAGTCAGGCAAACGTAGCGGGAAATGAGCAGTTCTTC. It yields the protein CASQANVAGNEQFF.

The chain recombines TRBV5-6 with TRBJ2-1, with 8 bases fitting TRBD2. In germline, CDR1 is SGHDT, CDR2 YYEEEE. This CDR3 spans 18 amino acids. J lost 0 bases, V lost 3 bases, and 11 bases had no gene match. Written as DNA, the CDR3 is TGTGCCAGCAGCTCCCCCGGGGGGGGGAGAAGCTCCTACAATGAGCAGTTCTTC. Its protein is CASSSPGGGRSSYNEQFF.

Notes on this clone: A read error may account for a junction end that differs from germline. The gene calls are TRBV2 and TRBJ2-7, with D possibly being TRBD2 (6 bases). The CDR3 consists of 15 residues. The germline gives CDR1 SNHLY, CDR2 FYNNEI. Here the CDR3 DNA reads TGTGCCAGCAGTGATCCCGCTGGTCGGGGGTACGGGCAGTACTTC. Amino acid sequence: CASSDPAGRGYGQYF. Based on the CDR3 plus reference TRBV2 and TRBJ2-7, the full variable domain is EPEVTQTPSHQVTQMGQEVILRCVPISNHLYFYWYRQILGQKVEFLVSFYNNEISEKSEIFDDQFSVERPDGSNFTLKIRSTKLEDSAMYFCASSDPAGRGYGQYFGPGTRLTVT.

This chain uses TRBV6-5 with TRBJ2-5, with D perhaps TRBD1 (6 bases). Gene TRBJ2-7 matches the end of the DNA better, so the J call may be wrong. Germline-derived CDR1 and CDR2 are MNHEY and SVGAGI. The CDR3 spans 13 residues. DNA for the CDR3: TGTGCCACACGGGACACGGGATCCTACGAGCAGTACTTC. Its translation: CATRDTGSYEQYF.

This chain connects TRBV10-2 to TRBJ2-3, with D unresolved. Germline V CDR1 and CDR2: WSHSY, SAAADI. There are 15 residues in the CDR3. Trimming stripped 3 bases from V and 2 bases from J, with 12 bases between. CDR3 amino acids: CASSESGTPTDTQYF. CDR3 nucleotide sequence: TGCGCCAGCAGTGAATCAGGAACACCCACAGATACGCAGTATTTT.

The V gene is TRBV30, the J gene TRBJ1-2, with D maybe TRBD1 (5 bases). Germline CDR1 is GTSNPN and CDR2 is SVGIG (reference sequence). CDR3 length: 14 residues. Deletions cut 7 bases from V and 5 bases from J, with 20 bases between. The CDR3 is CASAPAGYLYGYTF. In nucleotides, the CDR3 is TGTGCCTCCGCACCTGCAGGGTATTTGTATGGCTACACCTTC.

The chain recombines TRBV27 with TRBJ2-3, with 12 positions matching TRBD2. Trimming removed 2 bases from V and 6 bases from J; junction bases left unmatched: 15. Germline V lookup: CDR1 MNHEY, CDR2 SMNVEV (reference sequence). This CDR3 has 19 residues. This CDR3 is CASSLRGLAGEPIQDTQYF. In nucleotides, the CDR3 is TGTGCCAGCAGTTTAAGGGGACTAGCGGGCGAGCCCATTCAGGATACGCAGTATTTT.

This chain uses TRBV7-2 with TRBJ1-2; 7 nucleotides agree with TRBD1. CDR3 size: 15 residues. Germline CDR1 is SGHTA and CDR2 is FQGNSA. The junction had 8 bases not matched to a gene; V was cut back by 3 bases and J by 4 bases. The DNA for the CDR3 is TGTGCCAGCAGCTTGACCGGGACAGTGACCTATGGCTACACCTTC. Its translation is CASSLTGTVTYGYTF. The whole variable domain, remainder taken from reference TRBV7-2 and TRBJ1-2, is GAGVSQSPSNKVTEKGKDVELRCDPISGHTALYWYRQSLGQGLEFLIYFQGNSAPDKSGLPSDRFSAERTGGSVSTLTIQRTQQEDSAVYLCASSLTGTVTYGYTFGSGTRLTVV.

This clone was counted at least ten times. The chain couples TRBV11-2 to TRBJ2-1; 13 nucleotides line up with TRBD2. Germline V gives CDR1 SGHAT, CDR2 FQNNGV. The CDR3 extends over 18 amino acids. The ends lost 5 bases at V and 0 bases at J; junction bases unmatched: 7. The CDR3, as DNA: TGTGCCAGCAGCGACCCGACTAGCGGGGGGAGCTCCTACAATGAGCAGTTCTTC. It yields the protein CASSDPTSGGSSYNEQFF.